Each of the 25 T cell receptor beta chains below was sequenced from the same sample in a study of T cell repertoires in cytomegalovirus infection. TCRdb independently ran MiXCR on the reads; one entry per CDR3 protein. The sample has 350,000 to 550,000 distinct CDR3 sequences, 31% seen once. Sequences were obtained from PBMCs. The receptor source for this set is a human donor in good health (CMV status not recorded). Some clones in this sample may be carry-over from other donors' samples.

V usage is TRBV12-3 or TRBV12-4 and J usage is TRBJ1-5, with D hard to call. Trimming stripped 2 bases from V and 3 bases from J, with 8 bases between. The CDR3 sequence is 14 residues long. DNA of the CDR3: TGTGCCAGCAGTTTAACGGATCCCAATCAGCCCCAGCATTTT. This encodes CASSLTDPNQPQHF.

A few counts support this clonotype. This chain links TRBV4-2 with TRBJ2-7; tentative D call: TRBD1 (6 bases). The CDR3 length is 14 residues. V lost 1 base, J lost 1 base, and 8 bases lay in between. Germline V gene sequence: CDR1 LGHNA, CDR2 YNFKEQ. The CDR3 DNA sequence: TGTGCCAGCAGCCAAGGAAGGGGGTCCTACGAGCAGTACTTC. Translation: CASSQGRGSYEQYF.

This clonotype has at least ten counts. V gene TRBV7-2 combines with J gene TRBJ1-2, with TRBD1 as a possible D gene (6 bases). V shed 3 bases and J shed 7 bases, with 15 bases lying between them. Germline CDR1 reads SGHTA; CDR2 reads FQGNSA. The CDR3 contains 14 residues. The CDR3 DNA reads as TGTGCCAGCAGCTTCCCGGACAGCCTAGGTGGCTACACCTTC. It codes for CASSFPDSLGGYTF.

This clonotype was detected ten times or more. The chain employs TRBV12-3 or TRBV12-4 and TRBJ1-1; D call uncertain. The CDR3 contains 13 residues. The ends were cut back, 9 bases at V and 3 bases at J, with 14 bases in the middle. The CDR3, as DNA: TGTGCCAGTTCTGACCGAAGGGACACTGAAGCTTTCTTT. Protein sequence: CASSDRRDTEAFF.

This chain links TRBV2 with TRBJ2-3, with 8 bases aligning to TRBD2. This CDR3 spans 13 amino acids. Germline V gene sequence: CDR1 SNHLY, CDR2 FYNNEI. Trimming cost V 7 bases and J 6 bases; bases outside gene matches: 6. CDR3 bases: TGTGCCAGCACCCGCGGACTAGCCGATACGCAGTATTTT. It translates to CASTRGLADTQYF.

The rearrangement uses TRBV4-3 and TRBJ1-1; 7 positions agree with TRBD1. Germline CDR1 LGHNA, CDR2 YSLEER. The J segment lost 4 bases and the V segment lost 2 bases, leaving 7 bases of the junction unmatched. The CDR3 is 15 residues long. The CDR3 spells CASSQPGTASTEAFF. The CDR3 nucleotides read TGCGCCAGCAGCCAACCTGGGACAGCGAGCACTGAAGCTTTCTTT.

This sequence joins TRBV2 and TRBJ2-1, with TRBD2 identical over 9 bases. Germline V lookup: CDR1 SNHLY, CDR2 FYNNEI. V shed 10 bases, J shed 2 bases, and the junction held 9 bases outside the gene matches. The CDR3 length is 15 residues. The CDR3 loop is CATRARGGAYNEQFF. CDR3 coding DNA: TGTGCCACCCGGGCCCGCGGGGGGGCCTACAATGAGCAGTTCTTC.

V usage is TRBV19 and J usage is TRBJ2-1; D gene ambiguous. V lost 5 bases to trimming and J lost 3 bases, with 17 bases between them. This CDR3 contains 16 residues. The V gene's germline CDR1 is LNHDA and CDR2 SQIVND (reference sequence). The CDR3 bases are TGTGCCAGTAGTGTCATAGGGTTAATCAACTACAATGAGCAGTTCTTC. Translated, it gives CASSVIGLINYNEQFF. Full variable domain (rest looked up from reference TRBV19 and TRBJ2-1): DGGITQSPKYLFRKEGQNVTLSCEQNLNHDAMYWYRQDPGQGLRLIYYSQIVNDFQKGDIAEGYSVSREKKESFPLTVTSAQKNPTAFYLCASSVIGLINYNEQFFGPGTRLTVL.

The sample holds many counts of this clonotype. The CDR3 region has the DNA TGCGCCAGCAGCCAAGTGGTCAAGGGCAATCAGCCCCAGCATTTT. Protein: CASSQVVKGNQPQHF. The chain employs TRBV4-1 and TRBJ1-5; D gene uncertain. Trimming shortened V by 1 base and J by 2 bases, and 9 bases separated the two germline ends. The germline V gene has CDR1 MGHRA and CDR2 YSYEKL. The CDR3 loop spans 15 amino acids.

There are many counts of this clonotype. The chain has TRBV20-1 and TRBJ1-5, with unresolved D. The CDR3 covers 14 residues. Trimming removed 1 base at V and 7 bases at J, with 14 bases between. Germline CDR1 and CDR2: DFQATT and SNEGSKA (reference sequence). The CDR3 bases are TGCAGTGCTAGAGTCGGGCCCCCGCGGCAGCCCCAGCATTTT. This translates into CSARVGPPRQPQHF.

V gene TRBV11-2 combines with J gene TRBJ2-2, with D perhaps TRBD2 (7 bases). V shed 1 base and J shed 5 bases, with 11 bases lying between them. The germline gives CDR1 SGHAT, CDR2 FQNNGV. CDR3 size: 15 residues. The CDR3 loop reads CASSLGGGGTGELFF. The CDR3 DNA follows: TGTGCCAGCAGCTTAGGCGGGGGCGGTACCGGGGAGCTGTTTTTT. Based on the CDR3 plus reference TRBV11-2 and TRBJ2-2, the full variable domain is EAGVAQSPRYKIIEKRQSVAFWCNPISGHATLYWYQQILGQGPKLLIQFQNNGVVDDSQLPKDRFSAERLKGVDSTLKIQPAKLEDSAVYLCASSLGGGGTGELFFGEGSRLTVL.

This chain's CDR3 is CASSSNDRRGSYNEQFF. Written as DNA, the CDR3 is TGTGCCAGCAGTTCGAACGACAGGCGAGGCTCCTACAATGAGCAGTTCTTC. The rearrangement joins TRBV6-2 or TRBV6-3 to TRBJ2-1; possible D gene TRBD1, 6 bases. Between the trimmed V and J ends, which lost 4 bases and 0 bases, there was a span of 16 bases. Germline-derived CDR1 and CDR2 are MNHEY and SVGEGT. The CDR3 totals 17 residues.

The V and J genes are TRBV19 and TRBJ2-1; no firm D call. Germline CDR1 reads LNHDA; CDR2 reads SQIVND (reference sequence). This CDR3 region has 13 residues. V gave up 2 bases and J gave up 5 bases, with 7 bases separating them. Here the CDR3 reads CASSIQLHNEQFF. CDR3 sequence (DNA): TGTGCCAGTAGTATACAGCTACACAATGAGCAGTTCTTC.

This clonotype was counted only a few times. V gene TRBV6-4 combines with J gene TRBJ2-2; 7 bases match TRBD2. V lost 6 bases to trimming and J lost 6 bases; unmatched junction nucleotides: 1. The CDR3 sequence is 12 residues long. Per the germline V gene, CDR1 is MRHNA and CDR2 is SNTAGT. In DNA, the CDR3 is TGTGCCAGCAGCGGGGGGTCCGGGGAGCTGTTTTTT. Translation: CASSGGSGELFF.

The rearrangement uses TRBV23-1 and TRBJ2-1, with D maybe TRBD1 (6 bases). TRBV23-1 is labeled an ORF, and its function is uncertain. CDR3 length: 14 residues. The V gene lost 3 bases and the J gene lost 6 bases, with 12 bases spanning the gap. The CDR3 is CASSHHRVTNEQFF. CDR3 nucleotides: TGCGCCAGCAGTCACCACAGGGTAACCAATGAGCAGTTCTTC.

Many counts were recorded for this clonotype. The J gene is TRBJ1-1, the V gene TRBV4-2; 9 bases are a match to TRBD1. The V and J ends lost 4 bases and 5 bases, in that order; junction bases with no gene match: 11. Germline loops: CDR1 LGHNA, CDR2 YNFKEQ. The CDR3 is made up of 16 amino acids. CDR3 amino acids: CASSPGFRTGETEAFF. The DNA of the CDR3 is TGTGCCAGCAGCCCAGGCTTCAGGACAGGGGAAACTGAAGCTTTCTTT.

This clonotype was found a few times. The chain links TRBV19 to TRBJ2-6; D is undetermined. The germline V gene encodes CDR1 LNHDA and CDR2 SQIVND (reference sequence). V lost 5 bases and J lost 0, with 11 bases in between. The CDR3 is made up of 16 amino acids. The CDR3 loop reads CASSGAGSSGANVLTF. The CDR3 bases are TGTGCCAGTAGTGGCGCAGGAAGCTCTGGGGCCAACGTCCTGACTTTC.

The chain couples TRBV7-9 to TRBJ1-1; TRBD1 is a possible D gene (6 bases). The V end was cut by 4 bases, the J end by 5 bases, with 20 bases between. The CDR3 sequence is 16 residues long. Germline loops: CDR1 SEHNR, CDR2 FQNEAQ (reference sequence). CDR3 region: CASSYAVSGVTTEAFF. The DNA for the CDR3 is TGTGCCAGCAGCTACGCCGTTTCAGGGGTGACTACTGAAGCTTTCTTT.

This clonotype was detected a few times. The CDR3 DNA is TGCAGTGCTAGGACGCCGGGACTAGCGTTTGCTAGCACAGATACGCAGTATTTT. Its protein product is CSARTPGLAFASTDTQYF. V is TRBV20-1 and J is TRBJ2-3; 10 nucleotides match TRBD2. The CDR3 is 18 amino acids. With 3 bases clipped from V and 0 bases from J, the junction kept 12 bases outside the gene matches. Germline V gene lookup returns CDR1 DFQATT and CDR2 SNEGSKA (reference sequence).

The V and J genes are TRBV7-9 and TRBJ1-2; D not resolved. The CDR3 sequence is 14 residues long. V lost 5 bases, J lost 4 bases, and 14 bases lay in between. Germline CDR1 SEHNR, CDR2 FQNEAQ (reference sequence). CDR3 loop: CASSPQNRAYGYTF. CDR3 nucleotides: TGTGCCAGCAGCCCTCAGAATAGGGCCTATGGCTACACCTTC.

This clonotype was seen more than once but under ten times. The chain uses TRBV7-9 and TRBJ2-7; TRBD1 aligns across 8 bases. This CDR3 region has 14 residues. The germline V gene has CDR1 SEHNR and CDR2 FQNEAQ (reference sequence). V shed 2 bases, J shed 3 bases, and the junction held 3 bases outside the gene matches. This CDR3 reads CASSLPGGDYEQYF. The CDR3 nucleotides read TGTGCCAGCAGCTTACCAGGGGGCGACTACGAGCAGTACTTC.

This clonotype has just a few counts. The gene calls are TRBV19 and TRBJ2-3, with D unclear. The CDR3 length is 16 residues. Per germline, CDR1 LNHDA and CDR2 SQIVND (reference sequence). With 1 base removed from V and 1 base from J, the gap between germline ends came to 12 bases. The chain's CDR3 is CASSIGPVTGTDTQYF. CDR3 sequence (DNA): TGTGCCAGTAGTATAGGTCCGGTCACGGGCACAGATACGCAGTATTTT.

This clonotype was seen at least ten times. This chain joins TRBV7-2 and TRBJ2-6, with D perhaps matching TRBD1 (5 bases). Germline CDR1 reads SGHTA; CDR2 reads FQGNSA. The CDR3 loop spans 19 amino acids. Trimming cost V 1 base and J 0 bases, with 16 bases left between them. CDR3 sequence (DNA): TGTGCCAGCAGCTTAGTGGGCCAGGGCTTTAGCTCTGGGGCCAACGTCCTGACTTTC. The encoded protein is CASSLVGQGFSSGANVLTF.

This clonotype was observed a few times. The chain is built from TRBV2 and TRBJ1-1; TRBD1 agrees at 8 bases. V shed 6 bases and J 10 bases; nucleotides not matched to a gene: 10. Per the germline V gene, CDR1 is SNHLY and CDR2 is FYNNEI. The CDR3 consists of 13 residues. In nucleotides, the CDR3 is TGTGCCAGCAGATATGGCCGGACAGGGATAGCTTTCTTT. Protein sequence: CASRYGRTGIAFF.

Worth noting for this clonotype: This sequence may be a read error, since a much larger clone differs from it by one base. The chain carries TRBV7-6 and TRBJ1-1, with unresolved D. CDR1 and CDR2 (germline): SGHVS, FNYEAQ. The CDR3 is 13 residues long. The CDR3 spells CASSLQENTDAFF. The CDR3 DNA is TGTGCCAGCAGCTTACAGGAGAACACTGATGCTTTCTTT.